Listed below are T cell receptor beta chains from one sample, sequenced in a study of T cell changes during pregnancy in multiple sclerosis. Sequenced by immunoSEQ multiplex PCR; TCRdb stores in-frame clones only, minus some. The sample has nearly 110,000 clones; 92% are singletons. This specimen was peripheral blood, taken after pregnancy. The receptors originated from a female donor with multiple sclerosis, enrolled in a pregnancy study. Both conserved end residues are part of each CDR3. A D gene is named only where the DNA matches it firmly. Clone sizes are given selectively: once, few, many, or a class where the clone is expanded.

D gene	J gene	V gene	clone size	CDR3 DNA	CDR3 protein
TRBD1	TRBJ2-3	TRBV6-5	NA	TGTGCCAGCAGGGATCGACAGGGAGCAGATACGCAGTATTTT	CASRDRQGADTQYF
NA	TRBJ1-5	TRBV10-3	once	TGTGCCATCACGGGGGGCACCAATCAGCCCCAGCATTTT	CAITGGTNQPQHF
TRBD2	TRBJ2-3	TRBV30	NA	TGTGCCTGGAGCCCACTCAGCAGGGCTAGCGGGAGGGCCCCTAGCACAGATACGCAGTATTTT	CAWSPLSRASGRAPSTDTQYF
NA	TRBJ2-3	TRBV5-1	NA	TGCGCCAGCAGCTTGATTCAGGCAGATACGCAGTATTTT	CASSLIQADTQYF
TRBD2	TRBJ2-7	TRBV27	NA	TGTGCCAGCAGTCTAGTAGCGGGAGGTAACTACGAGCAGTACTTC	CASSLVAGGNYEQYF
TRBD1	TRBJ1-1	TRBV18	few	TGTGCCAGCTCAGTACAGGGGGGGGGCACTGAAGCTTTCTTT	CASSVQGGGTEAFF
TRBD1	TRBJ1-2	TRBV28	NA	TGTGCCAGCAGTTTAGGGGGACAGGGAAAGCACTATGGCTACACCTTC	CASSLGGQGKHYGYTF
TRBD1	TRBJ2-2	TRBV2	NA	TGTGCCAGCAGCCCCCGGACAGGACCCACCGGGGAGCTGTTTTTT	CASSPRTGPTGELFF
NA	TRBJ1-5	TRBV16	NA	TGTGCCAGCAGCCTTGGTGGAGGGTACAATCAGCCCCAGCATTTT	CASSLGGGYNQPQHF
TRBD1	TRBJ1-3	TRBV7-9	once	TGTGCCAGCAGCTTGGACAGGGGGCGGTCTGGAAACACCATATATTTT	CASSLDRGRSGNTIYF
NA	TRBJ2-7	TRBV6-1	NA	TGTGCCAGCAGTGGGGCAGGGGGGAGCTACGAGCAGTACTTC	CASSGAGGSYEQYF
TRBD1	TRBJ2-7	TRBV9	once	TGTGCCAGCAGCGTATTTCCGGGGACAGGGGGCGTGGTCAACGAGCAGTACTTC	CASSVFPGTGGVVNEQYF
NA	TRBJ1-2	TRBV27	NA	TGTGCCAGCAGGTCAGGGGACCATGGCTACACCTTC	CASRSGDHGYTF
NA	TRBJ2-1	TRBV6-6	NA	TGTGCCAGCGAACCCTTGGACACAGGCCGACATGAGCAGTTCTTC	CASEPLDTGRHEQFF
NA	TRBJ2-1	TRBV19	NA	TGTGCCAGTAGTATCTCTACTACACTAAACAATGAGCAGTTCTTC	CASSISTTLNNEQFF
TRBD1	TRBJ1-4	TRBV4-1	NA	TGCGCCAGCAGCCAAGATGCAGGGGGCTATGGTGAAAAACTGTTTTTT	CASSQDAGGYGEKLFF
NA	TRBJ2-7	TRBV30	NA	TGTGCCTGGGGACAGTCCAGTTACGAGCAGTACTTC	CAWGQSSYEQYF